This T cell receptor beta chain stems from a study of vaccination effects on CD4 cells after COVID-19. Sequencing followed a ViraFEST assay step that expanded antigen-specific CD4+ T cells with viral peptide pools. Upon completion of about ten days in culture, CD4+ T cells were isolated. The protocol was immunoSEQ multiplex PCR, while the TCRdb copy is restricted to in-frame clones and leaves out a portion. The sample carries under 85,000 clones, about 74% recorded once. Of note for this clone: Its antigen is not identified.

Trimming cost V 6 bases and J 1 base; bases outside gene matches: 8. The length of the CDR3 is 15 residues. Germline V CDR1 and CDR2: SGHAT, FQNNGV. The input for sequencing was CD4+ T cells from PBMCs cultured with HCoV-229E spike peptides, taken before COVID-19 vaccination. The J gene is TRBJ1-1, the V gene TRBV11-2; TRBD1 aligns across 7 bases. This clonotype originated in a human donor who received a COVID-19 vaccine. The CDR3 sequence: CASRVPGQRNTEAFF. CDR3 bases: TGTGCCAGCAGAGTGCCGGGACAGCGGAACACTGAAGCTTTCTTT.